This T cell receptor beta chain was found in a study of shared clonotypes between healthy human individuals. Study summary: Donors, aged 18 to 49, were two women and a few men.

Regarding this clone: Its antigen is as yet unknown.

An even split of each subset's genomic DNA across several immunoSEQ plates was performed. In the source study's methods: Junction-only sequences without quality scores came from ImmunoSEQ, so filtering differed. TCRdb's copy holds only in-frame clones and misses some; the assay was immunoSEQ multiplex PCR. V and J calls and clone size are those listed in that table; D and trimming were worked out from the DNA. This table holds 500,000 to 650,000 clones, around 80% found once. The study, taken as a whole, reports: Blood alone was sampled, and tissue repertoires likely differ.

The CDR3 extends over 16 amino acids. V dropped 3 bases and J dropped 3; count of bases not matched to a gene: 7. Germline V gene lookup returns CDR1 LNHNV and CDR2 YYDKDF (reference sequence). The sequenced sample consisted of PBMCs. This TCR was sampled from a woman between 35 and 50 years old in good health. Some clones in this sample may be carry-over from other donors' samples. This chain links TRBV15 with TRBJ2-7; 11 bases are shared with TRBD2. DNA of the CDR3: TGTGCCACCAGCAGGGACACCGGGACTAGCGGCTACGAGCAGTACTTC. It specifies CATSRDTGTSGYEQYF. Full variable domain (rest looked up from reference TRBV15 and TRBJ2-7): DAMVIQNPRYQVTQFGKPVTLSCSQTLNHNVMYWYQQKSSQAPKLLFHYYDKDFNNEADTPDNFQSRRPNTSFCFLDIRSPGLGDTAMYLCATSRDTGTSGYEQYFGPGTRLTVT.